This note documents a single T cell receptor beta chain sequence. Its antigen is unidentified. V was trimmed by 5 bases and J by 10 bases, leaving 12 bases between them. Germline V gene lookup returns CDR1 LNHDA and CDR2 SQIVND (reference sequence). The CDR3 extends over 13 amino acids. Here immunoSEQ multiplex PCR was the method, and the copy in TCRdb shows in-frame clones only, minus some. This sample has about 76,000 clones, with around 90% found just once. This sample was taken from a study of T cell responses to AZD1222 COVID-19 vaccine. Study results and limitations: The reported proportion of spike-specific TCRs targeting unmutated variant regions was nearly half. Spike-specific TCR breadth and depth went up after people got two AZD1222 doses.

The sequence derives from an adult in good health. This material consisted of peripheral blood, taken on day 0 of AZD1222 vaccination. The V gene is TRBV19, the J gene TRBJ1-6; D call uncertain. The CDR3 DNA is TGTGCCAGTAGTGAACAATCGGGGTCACCCCTCCACTTT. Translated, it gives CASSEQSGSPLHF.